The rows below give T cell receptor beta chains drawn from one sample of a study of CD8 T cells in Susac syndrome. TCRdb called the immunoSEQ multiplex PCR reads again in MiXCR, with one record for every CDR3 protein. The data contain tens of thousands of distinct CDR3 sequences, roughly 91% of them singletons. Material for sequencing was CD8+ T cells from PBMCs. Receptors originate from a human donor with multiple sclerosis. Both conserved end residues are part of each CDR3. Fields, in order: J gene, D gene, V gene, clone size, CDR3 protein, CDR3 DNA. A D gene is named only where the DNA matches it firmly. Clone size, where shown, is once, few, many, or a class for clones that have expanded.

J gene: TRBJ2-2
D gene: -
V gene: TRBV9
clone size: -
CDR3 protein: CASSMGALNTGELFF
CDR3 DNA: TGTGCCAGCAGTATGGGGGCTTTGAACACCGGGGAGCTGTTTTTT

J gene: TRBJ2-5
D gene: TRBD2
V gene: TRBV29-1
clone size: -
CDR3 protein: CSVVSSGRRLAGPLETQYF
CDR3 DNA: TGCAGCGTTGTATCATCTGGACGAAGACTAGCGGGGCCCCTTGAGACCCAGTACTTC

J gene: TRBJ1-2
D gene: -
V gene: TRBV28
clone size: -
CDR3 protein: CASSLSVSYGYTF
CDR3 DNA: TGTGCCAGCAGTTTATCTGTCTCCTATGGCTACACCTTC

J gene: TRBJ1-2
D gene: -
V gene: TRBV3-1
clone size: -
CDR3 protein: CASSQVGASNYGYTF
CDR3 DNA: TGTGCCAGCAGCCAAGTCGGTGCGAGTAACTATGGCTACACCTTC

J gene: TRBJ2-7
D gene: -
V gene: TRBV7-6
clone size: few
CDR3 protein: CASSPGSYEQYF
CDR3 DNA: TGTGCCAGCAGCCCCGGCTCCTACGAGCAGTACTTC

J gene: TRBJ2-7
D gene: -
V gene: TRBV5-4
clone size: -
CDR3 protein: CASSLFGNPGYEQYF
CDR3 DNA: TGTGCCAGCAGCTTGTTCGGAAACCCGGGCTACGAGCAGTACTTC

J gene: TRBJ1-1
D gene: -
V gene: TRBV20-1
clone size: once
CDR3 protein: CSAPDLNTEAFF
CDR3 DNA: TGCAGTGCCCCGGACCTGAACACTGAAGCTTTCTTT

J gene: TRBJ1-4
D gene: -
V gene: TRBV28
clone size: -
CDR3 protein: CASSFLGRDPRDEKLFF
CDR3 DNA: TGTGCCAGCAGTTTTCTTGGTAGGGACCCCCGGGATGAAAAACTGTTTTTT

J gene: TRBJ2-3
D gene: -
V gene: TRBV27
clone size: -
CDR3 protein: CASSYSGPPPIRDTQYF
CDR3 DNA: TGTGCCAGCAGTTATAGCGGCCCACCCCCTATCAGAGATACGCAGTATTTT

J gene: TRBJ1-5
D gene: -
V gene: TRBV12-3/TRBV12-4
clone size: -
CDR3 protein: CASRSQGTQPQHF
CDR3 DNA: TGTGCCAGCAGATCACAAGGTACTCAGCCCCAGCATTTT

J gene: TRBJ2-7
D gene: TRBD1
V gene: TRBV19
clone size: few
CDR3 protein: CASSEPGQGYEQYF
CDR3 DNA: TGTGCCAGTAGCGAACCGGGACAGGGCTACGAGCAGTACTTC

J gene: TRBJ2-1
D gene: TRBD2
V gene: TRBV6-5
clone size: -
CDR3 protein: CASSYSGGVNEQFF
CDR3 DNA: TGTGCCAGCAGTTATTCGGGGGGGGTCAATGAGCAGTTCTTC

J gene: TRBJ2-1
D gene: -
V gene: TRBV20-1
clone size: -
CDR3 protein: CSASRQPYNEQFF
CDR3 DNA: TGCAGTGCTAGCAGGCAGCCATACAATGAGCAGTTCTTC

J gene: TRBJ2-7
D gene: -
V gene: TRBV12-3/TRBV12-4
clone size: few
CDR3 protein: CASSFGQSYEQYF
CDR3 DNA: TGTGCCAGCAGTTTTGGACAGTCCTACGAGCAGTACTTC

J gene: TRBJ2-7
D gene: -
V gene: TRBV6-2/TRBV6-3
clone size: -
CDR3 protein: CASSWGSSYEQYF
CDR3 DNA: TGTGCCAGCAGTTGGGGGAGCTCCTACGAGCAGTACTTC

J gene: TRBJ1-5
D gene: -
V gene: TRBV9
clone size: once
CDR3 protein: CASSVEGRANQPQHF
CDR3 DNA: TGTGCCAGCAGCGTAGAAGGCCGAGCTAATCAGCCCCAGCATTTT

J gene: TRBJ2-4
D gene: -
V gene: TRBV6-5
clone size: once
CDR3 protein: CASSSGTLAKNIQYF
CDR3 DNA: TGTGCCAGCAGTTCGGGGACCCTAGCCAAAAACATTCAGTACTTC

J gene: TRBJ1-1
D gene: -
V gene: TRBV4-1
clone size: -
CDR3 protein: CASSQAQGNTEAFF
CDR3 DNA: TGCGCCAGCAGCCAAGCACAGGGGAACACTGAAGCTTTCTTT

J gene: TRBJ2-5
D gene: -
V gene: TRBV5-1
clone size: -
CDR3 protein: CASTFSLIGPQHHPQETQYF
CDR3 DNA: TGCGCCAGCACCTTTAGTTTAATCGGGCCCCAGCACCACCCTCAAGAGACCCAGTACTTC

J gene: TRBJ1-2
D gene: -
V gene: TRBV9
clone size: -
CDR3 protein: CASSVAGTNNGYTF
CDR3 DNA: TGTGCCAGCAGCGTAGCCGGGACGAACAATGGCTACACCTTC

J gene: TRBJ1-3
D gene: -
V gene: TRBV3-1
clone size: -
CDR3 protein: CASSQGPNSGNTIYF
CDR3 DNA: TGTGCCAGCAGCCAAGGGCCGAACTCTGGAAACACCATATATTTT

J gene: TRBJ1-1
D gene: -
V gene: TRBV12-3/TRBV12-4
clone size: -
CDR3 protein: CASSYRAITEAFF
CDR3 DNA: TGTGCCAGCAGTTACAGGGCGATCACTGAAGCTTTCTTT

J gene: TRBJ2-5
D gene: -
V gene: TRBV12-3/TRBV12-4
clone size: -
CDR3 protein: CASSFGFQETQYF
CDR3 DNA: TGTGCCAGCAGCTTTGGATTCCAAGAGACCCAGTACTTC

J gene: TRBJ2-5
D gene: -
V gene: TRBV6-5
clone size: -
CDR3 protein: CASSPGQRQETQYF
CDR3 DNA: TGTGCCAGCAGCCCAGGACAGCGGCAAGAGACCCAGTACTTC

J gene: TRBJ1-6
D gene: TRBD1
V gene: TRBV5-1
clone size: -
CDR3 protein: CASSRTGQGFHNSPLHF
CDR3 DNA: TGCGCCAGCAGCCGAACGGGACAGGGGTTCCATAATTCACCCCTCCACTTT

J gene: TRBJ2-1
D gene: TRBD2
V gene: TRBV19
clone size: -
CDR3 protein: CASSMSPSGADYNEQFF
CDR3 DNA: TGTGCCAGTAGTATGAGTCCTAGCGGAGCCGACTACAATGAGCAGTTCTTC

J gene: TRBJ1-2
D gene: -
V gene: TRBV28
clone size: -
CDR3 protein: CASSFSLREGGFGYTF
CDR3 DNA: TGTGCCAGCAGTTTCAGCTTGCGAGAGGGTGGGTTCGGCTACACCTTC

J gene: TRBJ2-7
D gene: TRBD1
V gene: TRBV7-7
clone size: -
CDR3 protein: CASSWGTGAYEQYF
CDR3 DNA: TGTGCTAGCAGCTGGGGGACAGGGGCCTACGAGCAGTACTTC

J gene: TRBJ2-7
D gene: -
V gene: TRBV6-5
clone size: -
CDR3 protein: CASGWGPSYEQYF
CDR3 DNA: TGTGCCAGCGGTTGGGGGCCTTCTTACGAGCAGTACTTC

J gene: TRBJ2-5
D gene: TRBD2
V gene: TRBV11-2
clone size: -
CDR3 protein: CASSLARSSGQETQYF
CDR3 DNA: TGTGCCAGCAGCTTAGCCCGCTCTAGCGGACAAGAGACCCAGTACTTC